The present TCR beta chain was sequenced within a study of shared clonotypes between healthy human individuals. This clone was observed a few times. What it binds is unknown. Clones were sequenced by immunoSEQ multiplex PCR, and TCRdb holds only the in-frame ones, with some missing. There are 2,500,000 or so clones in the sample; more than 80% occur only once, and under 0.15% lies in the top ten. Germline lookup yields CDR1 MGHRA and CDR2 YSYEKL. The CDR3 has 16 amino acids. With 0 bases removed from V and 2 bases from J, the gap between germline ends came to 13 bases. Study findings and constraints: Estimated clonotype richness was generally higher in naive than memory subsets.

Those who donated were healthy HIV-negative adults, with no recent acute infections or vaccinations reported. The receptor was isolated from a man younger than 35 in good health. The sample was naive CD4+ T cells sorted from blood. Subset of the sample: CD45RA+ positively selected. The chain joins TRBV4-1 to TRBJ1-2; maybe TRBD1 (5 bases). The CDR3 DNA reads as TGCGCCAGCAGCCAAGATCGGACACTATTCAACTATGGCTACACCTTC. Translating it yields CASSQDRTLFNYGYTF.